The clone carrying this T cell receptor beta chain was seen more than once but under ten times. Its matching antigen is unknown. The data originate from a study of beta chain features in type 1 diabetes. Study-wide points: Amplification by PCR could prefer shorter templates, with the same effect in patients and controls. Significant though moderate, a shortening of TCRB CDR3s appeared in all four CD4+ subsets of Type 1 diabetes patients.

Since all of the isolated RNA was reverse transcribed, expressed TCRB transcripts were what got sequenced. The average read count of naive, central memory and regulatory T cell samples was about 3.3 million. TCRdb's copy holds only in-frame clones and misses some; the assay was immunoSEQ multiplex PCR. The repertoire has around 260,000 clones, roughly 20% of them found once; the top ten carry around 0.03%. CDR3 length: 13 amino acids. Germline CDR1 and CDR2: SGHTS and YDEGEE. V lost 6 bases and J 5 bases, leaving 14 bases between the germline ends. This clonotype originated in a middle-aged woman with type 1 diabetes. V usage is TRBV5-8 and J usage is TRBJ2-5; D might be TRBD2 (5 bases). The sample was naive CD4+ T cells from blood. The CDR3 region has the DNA TGTGCCAGCACCCCTTCGCAGCGGGAGACCCAGTACTTC. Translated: CASTPSQRETQYF. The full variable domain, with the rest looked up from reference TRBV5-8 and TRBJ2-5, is EAGVTQSPTHLIKTRGQQATLRCSPISGHTSVYWYQQALGLGLQFLLWYDEGEERNRGNFPPRFSGRQFPNYSSELNVNALELEDSALYLCASTPSQRETQYFGPGTRLLVL.